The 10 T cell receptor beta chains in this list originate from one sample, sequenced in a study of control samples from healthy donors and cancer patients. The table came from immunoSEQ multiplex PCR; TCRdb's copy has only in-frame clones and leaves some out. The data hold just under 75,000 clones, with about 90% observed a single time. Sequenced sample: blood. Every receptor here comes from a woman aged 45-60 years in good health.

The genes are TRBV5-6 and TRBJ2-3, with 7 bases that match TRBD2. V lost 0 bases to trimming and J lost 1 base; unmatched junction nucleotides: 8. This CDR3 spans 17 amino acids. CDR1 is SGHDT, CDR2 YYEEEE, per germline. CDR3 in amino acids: CASSLEFAGVGTDTQYF. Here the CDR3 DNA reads TGTGCCAGCAGCTTGGAGTTTGCGGGAGTCGGCACAGATACGCAGTATTTT. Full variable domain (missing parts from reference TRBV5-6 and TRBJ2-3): DAGVTQSPTHLIKTRGQQVTLRCSPKSGHDTVSWYQQALGQGPQFIFQYYEEEERQRGNFPDRFSGHQFPNYSSELNVNALLLGDSALYLCASSLEFAGVGTDTQYFGPGTRLTVL.

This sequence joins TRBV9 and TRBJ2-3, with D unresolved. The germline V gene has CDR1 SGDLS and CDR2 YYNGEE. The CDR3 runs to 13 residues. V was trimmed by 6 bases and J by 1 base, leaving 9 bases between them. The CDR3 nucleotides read TGTGCCAGCACGCGAGGAGGCACAGATACGCAGTATTTT. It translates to CASTRGGTDTQYF.

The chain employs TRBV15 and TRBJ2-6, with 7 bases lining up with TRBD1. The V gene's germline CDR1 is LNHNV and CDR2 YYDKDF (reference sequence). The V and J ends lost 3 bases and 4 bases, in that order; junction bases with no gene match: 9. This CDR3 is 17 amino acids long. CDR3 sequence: CATSRARQGTGANVLTF. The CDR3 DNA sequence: TGTGCCACCAGCAGGGCGAGACAGGGAACCGGGGCCAACGTCCTGACTTTC.

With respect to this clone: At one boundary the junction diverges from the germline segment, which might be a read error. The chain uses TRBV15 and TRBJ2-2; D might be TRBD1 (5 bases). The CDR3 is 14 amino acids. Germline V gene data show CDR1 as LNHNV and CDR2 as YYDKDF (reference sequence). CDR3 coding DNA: TGTGCCACCAGCAGATTGACAGACCCCGGGCAGCTGTTTTTT. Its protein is CATSRLTDPGQLFF.

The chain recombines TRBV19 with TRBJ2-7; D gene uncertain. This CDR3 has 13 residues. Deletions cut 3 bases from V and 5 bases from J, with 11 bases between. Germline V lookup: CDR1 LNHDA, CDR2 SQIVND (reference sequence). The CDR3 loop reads CASSMSLWDEQYF. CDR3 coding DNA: TGTGCCAGTAGTATGTCTCTTTGGGACGAGCAGTACTTC.

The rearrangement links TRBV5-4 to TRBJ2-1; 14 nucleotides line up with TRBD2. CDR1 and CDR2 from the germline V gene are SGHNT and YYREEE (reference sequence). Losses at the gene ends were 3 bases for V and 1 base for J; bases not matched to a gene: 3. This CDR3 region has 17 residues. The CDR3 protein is CASSSGLAGESYNEQFF. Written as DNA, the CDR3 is TGTGCCAGCAGCTCGGGACTAGCGGGAGAATCCTACAATGAGCAGTTCTTC.

The CDR3 region is CASSLRQIEKLFF. CDR3 bases: TGTGCCAGCAGCTTACGGCAGATCGAAAAACTGTTTTTT. The chain recombines TRBV11-2 with TRBJ1-4; D gene ambiguous. Deletions cut 2 bases from V and 8 bases from J, with 9 bases between. Germline CDR1 and CDR2: SGHAT and FQNNGV. The CDR3 has 13 residues.

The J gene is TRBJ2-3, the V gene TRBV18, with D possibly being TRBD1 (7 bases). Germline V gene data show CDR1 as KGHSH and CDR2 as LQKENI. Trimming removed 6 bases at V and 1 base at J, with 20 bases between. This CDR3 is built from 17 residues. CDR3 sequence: CASSSNFGRGGTDTQYF. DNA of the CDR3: TGTGCCAGCTCGTCCAATTTCGGCAGGGGGGGCACAGATACGCAGTATTTT.

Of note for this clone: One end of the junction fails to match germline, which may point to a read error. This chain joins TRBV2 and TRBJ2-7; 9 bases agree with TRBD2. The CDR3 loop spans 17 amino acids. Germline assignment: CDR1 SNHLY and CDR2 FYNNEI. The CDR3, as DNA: TGTGCCAGCAGTGAATGGAGTAGGGCTAGCGGGGCCTACAAGCAGTACTTC. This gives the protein CASSEWSRASGAYKQYF.

The CDR3 reads CASRTSGKVSDTQYF. For the CDR3, the DNA is TGTGCCAGCAGGACTAGCGGGAAAGTCTCAGATACGCAGTATTTT. The gene calls are TRBV27 and TRBJ2-3; 11 positions match TRBD2. Unmatched junction bases numbered 6, after V lost 6 bases and J lost 4 bases. CDR3 size: 15 residues. CDR1 is MNHEY, CDR2 SMNVEV, per germline (reference sequence).